The 31 T cell receptor beta chains listed next were all sequenced from one sample in a study of blood T cell repertoires in COVID-19. Method: immunoSEQ multiplex PCR; TCRdb's copy keeps in-frame clones and lacks some. Of fewer than 200,000 clones listed, about four fifths were seen once; the top ten hold roughly 8%. The sequenced sample consisted of peripheral blood. The source of these receptors is a man between 35 and 55 years old who had recovered from COVID-19.

The CDR3 nucleotides read TGTGCCAGCAGCATTGGACTAGCGGCCTACGAGCAGTACTTC. This translates into CASSIGLAAYEQYF. The chain employs TRBV5-6 and TRBJ2-7; 10 bases match TRBD2. The germline V gene encodes CDR1 SGHDT and CDR2 YYEEEE. With V trimmed by 4 bases and J by 2 bases, 3 bases remained unmatched. The CDR3 spans 14 residues.

The J gene is TRBJ2-1, the V gene TRBV27, with unresolved D. Trimming left V 4 bases short and J 5 bases short, with 3 bases between. The germline CDR1 and CDR2 sequences are MNHEY and SMNVEV (reference sequence). The CDR3 totals 11 residues. The CDR3 sequence: CASSSNNEQFF. The CDR3 DNA follows: TGTGCCAGCAGTTCAAACAATGAGCAGTTCTTC.

V is TRBV30 and J is TRBJ2-1; 11 bases line up with TRBD1. CDR3 length equals 14 residues. Per germline, CDR1 GTSNPN and CDR2 SVGIG (reference sequence). V lost 3 bases, J lost 7 bases, and 5 bases stayed unmatched. CDR3 nucleotides: TGTGCCTGGAGGAAGGGACAGGGGGTGAATGAGCAGTTCTTC. Amino acids: CAWRKGQGVNEQFF.

V usage is TRBV19 and J usage is TRBJ2-1, with 10 bases aligning to TRBD2. The CDR3 runs to 13 residues. J was trimmed by 4 bases and V by 8 bases; bases with no gene match: 2. CDR1 and CDR2 (germline): LNHDA, SQIVND (reference sequence). CDR3 DNA sequence: TGTGCCAGTCGTAGCGGGGGGTACAATGAGCAGTTCTTC. The encoded protein is CASRSGGYNEQFF.

The chain joins TRBV18 to TRBJ1-1; perhaps TRBD1 as D (5 bases). The V end was cut by 2 bases, the J end by 3 bases, with 16 bases between. CDR3 size: 16 residues. The germline CDR1 and CDR2 sequences are KGHSH and LQKENI. CDR3 protein: CASSPGNRLLDTEAFF. Here the CDR3 DNA reads TGTGCCAGCTCACCAGGTAACAGGTTGTTGGACACTGAAGCTTTCTTT.

This chain links TRBV9 with TRBJ1-1; D not resolved. The CDR3 is 13 amino acids. Trimming left V 2 bases short and J 2 bases short, with 7 bases between. Germline lookup yields CDR1 SGDLS and CDR2 YYNGEE. CDR3 sequence reads: CASSVEFNTEAFF. The CDR3 DNA reads as TGTGCCAGCAGCGTGGAGTTCAACACTGAAGCTTTCTTT.

The rearrangement uses TRBV18 and TRBJ2-1, with D maybe TRBD2 (6 bases). CDR1 and CDR2 from the germline V gene are KGHSH and LQKENI. Trimming stripped 6 bases from V and 3 bases from J, with 15 bases between. The CDR3 extends over 15 amino acids. As DNA, the CDR3 is TGTGCCAGCTCTCAGTCGGGAGATTACTACAATGAGCAGTTCTTC. It codes for CASSQSGDYYNEQFF.

The chain combines TRBV7-9 with TRBJ1-2; D uncertain. Germline-derived CDR1 and CDR2 are SEHNR and FQNEAQ (reference sequence). The V end lost 5 bases, the J end lost 4 bases, and 14 bases lay between the germline ends. CDR3 length equals 14 residues. CDR3 DNA: TGTGCCAGCAGCCCCCGAGCCGGGGTCTATGGCTACACCTTC. Amino acids: CASSPRAGVYGYTF. Full variable domain (remainder filled in from reference TRBV7-9 and TRBJ1-2): DTGVSQNPRHKITKRGQNVTFRCDPISEHNRLYWYRQTLGQGPEFLTYFQNEAQLEKSRLLSDRFSAERPKGSFSTLEIQRTEQGDSAMYLCASSPRAGVYGYTFGSGTRLTVV.

V is TRBV10-2 and J is TRBJ1-2; no clear D gene. Trimming took 4 bases from V and 0 from J, leaving 9 bases between them. CDR1 WSHSY and CDR2 SAAADI come from the germline V gene. CDR3 size: 14 residues. DNA of the CDR3: TGCGCCAGCAGTGGCGGGCTCACTAACTATGGCTACACCTTC. Translated: CASSGGLTNYGYTF.

The rearrangement uses TRBV11-3 and TRBJ2-3; D perhaps matches TRBD2 (5 bases). The CDR3 loop spans 14 amino acids. Germline V gene lookup returns CDR1 SGHNT and CDR2 YENEEA. Deletions cut 7 bases from V and 1 base from J, with 12 bases between. The CDR3 region has the DNA TGTGCCAGCAACCATTTGGGAGGCACAGATACGCAGTATTTT. This sequence encodes CASNHLGGTDTQYF.

V gene TRBV6-2 or TRBV6-3 combines with J gene TRBJ1-2; D gene unclear. The CDR3 has 13 amino acids. Trimming took 2 bases from V and 4 from J, leaving 8 bases between them. CDR1 is MNHEY, CDR2 SVGEGT, per germline. The CDR3 bases are TGTGCCAGCAGTTACCGGGAGGGCTATGGCTACACCTTC. Translating it yields CASSYREGYGYTF.

This clone was observed once. The V and J genes are TRBV30 and TRBJ2-7, with D perhaps TRBD2 (6 bases). V dropped 1 base and J dropped 2 bases, with 9 bases sitting between them. The CDR3 consists of 13 residues. CDR1 and CDR2 (germline): GTSNPN, SVGIG (reference sequence). The CDR3 region is CAWSAGVAYEQYF. CDR3 DNA sequence: TGTGCCTGGAGTGCGGGGGTGGCCTACGAGCAGTACTTC. The full variable domain, with the rest looked up from reference TRBV30 and TRBJ2-7, is SQTIHQWPATLVQPVGSPLSLECTVEGTSNPNLYWYRQAAGRGLQLLFYSVGIGQISSEVPQNLSASRPQDRQFILSSKKLLLSDSGFYLCAWSAGVAYEQYFGPGTRLTVT.

The chain combines TRBV13 with TRBJ1-3, with TRBD1 matching 8 bases. CDR1 is PRHDT, CDR2 FYEKMQ, per germline (reference sequence). The CDR3 extends over 16 amino acids. V shed 0 bases, J shed 3 bases, and the junction held 4 bases outside the gene matches. CDR3 in amino acids: CASSLGAGGYGNTIYF. The CDR3 nucleotides read TGTGCCAGCAGCTTAGGGGCAGGGGGCTATGGAAACACCATATATTTT.

The rearrangement joins TRBV12-3 or TRBV12-4 to TRBJ2-1; 9 bases line up with TRBD2. Losses at the gene ends were 3 bases for V and 15 bases for J; bases not matched to a gene: 6. The CDR3 is 12 amino acids. CDR3 DNA sequence: TGTGCCAGCAGTTTTCCTAGCGGGGATCGGTTCTTC. Protein product: CASSFPSGDRFF.

This clone has just a few counts. CDR3 in amino acids: CASSLDQGFQETQYF. CDR3 in DNA: TGTGCCAGCAGCTTAGACCAGGGATTCCAAGAGACCCAGTACTTC. The chain uses TRBV7-9 and TRBJ2-5; the D gene is possibly TRBD1 (5 bases). This CDR3 has 15 residues. Per germline, CDR1 SEHNR and CDR2 FQNEAQ (reference sequence). Deletions cut 1 base from V and 1 base from J, with 10 bases between.

The rearrangement uses TRBV11-2 and TRBJ1-4; no clear D gene. This CDR3 contains 15 residues. V was pared by 1 base and J by 4 bases, with 10 bases between. The germline V gene has CDR1 SGHAT and CDR2 FQNNGV. The chain's CDR3 is CASSLGGRRNEKLFF. Written as DNA, the CDR3 is TGTGCCAGCAGCTTAGGAGGTCGGCGTAATGAAAAACTGTTTTTT. The complete variable domain, with remaining parts taken from reference TRBV11-2 and TRBJ1-4, reads EAGVAQSPRYKIIEKRQSVAFWCNPISGHATLYWYQQILGQGPKLLIQFQNNGVVDDSQLPKDRFSAERLKGVDSTLKIQPAKLEDSAVYLCASSLGGRRNEKLFFGSGTQLSVL.

The rearrangement uses TRBV7-2 and TRBJ1-6; no firm D call. The CDR3 sequence is 12 residues long. Germline V gives CDR1 SGHTA, CDR2 FQGNSA. V lost 5 bases and J 9 bases, leaving 8 bases between the germline ends. The CDR3, as DNA: TGTGCCAGCAGCGTACAGATTTCACCCCTCCACTTT. Its protein product is CASSVQISPLHF.

V and J are TRBV5-6 and TRBJ1-2; 7 bases are shared with TRBD1. V shed 5 bases, J shed 4 bases, and the junction held 5 bases outside the gene matches. The CDR3 has 13 amino acids. The V gene's germline CDR1 is SGHDT and CDR2 YYEEEE. CDR3 protein: CASRHGTVYGYTF. DNA for the CDR3: TGTGCCAGCAGACACGGGACAGTCTATGGCTACACCTTC.

The CDR3 protein is CASSLGRVGEAFF. In nucleotides, the CDR3 is TGTGCCAGCAGCTTAGGCAGGGTCGGTGAAGCTTTCTTT. The chain joins TRBV5-5 to TRBJ1-1, with a possible D match to TRBD1 (5 bases). V dropped 2 bases and J dropped 7 bases, with 12 bases sitting between them. Germline CDR1 reads SGHKS; CDR2 reads YYEKEE (reference sequence). CDR3 size: 13 residues.

This rearrangement joins TRBV18 to TRBJ1-6; D is ambiguous. The CDR3 is made up of 14 amino acids. Germline V CDR1 and CDR2: KGHSH, LQKENI. V was clipped by 3 bases and J by 5 bases, with 8 bases between them. The CDR3 DNA reads as TGTGCCAGCTCACCGGTAGGAGATAATTCACCCCTCCACTTT. Amino acids: CASSPVGDNSPLHF.

This chain links TRBV7-2 with TRBJ2-1; 11 bases line up with TRBD2. Unmatched junction bases numbered 2, after V lost 4 bases and J lost 3 bases. CDR3 length: 15 residues. Germline CDR1 and CDR2: SGHTA and FQGNSA. CDR3 sequence (DNA): TGTGCCAGCAGCTCCGGGACTAGCGGCTACAATGAGCAGTTCTTC. Translating it yields CASSSGTSGYNEQFF.

Here the CDR3 DNA reads TGTGCCAGCAGTTTTTTGAGCGGGAGAACAGATACGCAGTATTTT. Translated, it gives CASSFLSGRTDTQYF. The chain joins TRBV27 to TRBJ2-3, with 8 positions matching TRBD2. V was clipped by 3 bases and J by 3 bases; unmatched bases: 5. The CDR3 has 15 amino acids. In germline, CDR1 is MNHEY, CDR2 SMNVEV (reference sequence).

This chain connects TRBV28 to TRBJ2-1, with D perhaps TRBD2 (6 bases). Trimming removed 11 bases at V and 6 bases at J, with 11 bases between. The CDR3 has 11 residues. The germline V gene has CDR1 MDHEN and CDR2 SYDVKM. The CDR3 DNA follows: TGTGCCTGGGGGGAGACCAATGAGCAGTTCTTC. This encodes CAWGETNEQFF.

This sequence joins TRBV6-2 or TRBV6-3 and TRBJ1-1, with D perhaps matching TRBD1 (5 bases). The germline CDR1 and CDR2 sequences are MNHEY and SVGEGT. V was cut by 0 bases and J by 1 base, with 9 bases left in between. The CDR3 is made up of 15 amino acids. The CDR3 nucleotides read TGTGCCAGCAGTTACTCGATAGGGGCGAACACTGAAGCTTTCTTT. Residues: CASSYSIGANTEAFF.

This chain joins TRBV4-1 and TRBJ2-3; maybe TRBD1 (5 bases). The V end was cut by 0 bases, the J end by 0 bases, with 13 bases between. This CDR3 contains 17 residues. Germline CDR1 is MGHRA and CDR2 is YSYEKL. DNA for the CDR3: TGCGCCAGCAGCCAAGATCTTTGGGCAGGGAGCACAGATACGCAGTATTTT. Protein product: CASSQDLWAGSTDTQYF.

The chain employs TRBV6-5 and TRBJ2-5, with 10 bases matching TRBD2. Losses at the gene ends were 2 bases for V and 5 bases for J; bases not matched to a gene: 8. Germline CDR1 reads MNHEY; CDR2 reads SVGAGI. The CDR3 is 16 amino acids. CDR3 protein: CASSYASGGATETQYF. The CDR3 DNA follows: TGTGCCAGCAGTTACGCGAGCGGGGGGGCGACGGAGACCCAGTACTTC.

This chain connects TRBV5-8 to TRBJ1-1; possibly TRBD1 for D (5 bases). CDR1 SGHTS and CDR2 YDEGEE come from the germline V gene. The germline V and J ends were trimmed by 1 base and 4 bases, with 5 bases remaining between them. The CDR3 totals 12 residues. In nucleotides, the CDR3 is TGTGCCAGCAGCTTGAGGGGCACTGAAGCTTTCTTT. Protein sequence: CASSLRGTEAFF.

The V and J genes are TRBV9 and TRBJ2-1; 7 nucleotides line up with TRBD2. Germline V gives CDR1 SGDLS, CDR2 YYNGEE. The J segment lost 7 bases and the V segment lost 0 bases, leaving 1 base of the junction unmatched. The CDR3 runs 13 residues. CDR3 nucleotides: TGTGCCAGCAGCGTAGCCGGGGGGAATGAGCAGTTCTTC. It is translated as CASSVAGGNEQFF.

As concerns this clone: This specimen includes other DNA sequences encoding the same CDR3. The chain carries TRBV2 and TRBJ2-7, with D possibly TRBD2 on 6 matching bases. CDR3 size: 13 residues. Trimming took off 8 bases at V and 1 base at J, with 12 bases between the two ends. The germline V gene encodes CDR1 SNHLY and CDR2 FYNNEI. CDR3 amino acids: CASSGSGSYEQYF. CDR3 bases: TGTGCCAGCTCTGGTAGCGGTTCCTACGAGCAGTACTTC.

The chain links TRBV6-5 to TRBJ1-2; D is unresolved. This CDR3 has 15 residues. Trimming removed 2 bases from V and 5 bases from J, with 15 bases in between. Germline V gene lookup returns CDR1 MNHEY and CDR2 SVGAGI. CDR3 region: CASSYMYGGAYGYTF. As DNA, the CDR3 is TGTGCCAGCAGTTACATGTACGGAGGAGCTTATGGCTACACCTTC.

V gene TRBV18 combines with J gene TRBJ2-2; TRBD2 is a possible D gene (6 bases). Germline V gene lookup returns CDR1 KGHSH and CDR2 LQKENI. V was pared by 6 bases and J by 4 bases, with 24 bases between. The CDR3 extends over 18 amino acids. The CDR3 sequence is CASSPGGTVPKATGELFF. Written as DNA, the CDR3 is TGTGCCAGCTCCCCCGGAGGGACGGTCCCCAAGGCCACCGGGGAGCTGTTTTTT.